Described below is a single T cell receptor (beta chain) sequence and its context. Its antigen is still unknown. The observed sequence ends 3 residues before the CDR3 terminus, with the missing tail filled in from the germline J gene. CD4+CD25+CD127- Tregs, CD4+CD25- non-Tregs, CD4 and CD8 cells were sorted. The sample is drawn from a study of Tregs in tolerant kidney transplant recipients. Looking at the study overall: Recipients received nonmyeloablative bone marrow transplants from related graft donors, with transient mixed chimerism.

Germline CDR1 reads MGHRA; CDR2 reads YSYEKL. The junction had 5 bases not matched to a gene; V was cut back by 3 bases and J by 3 bases. This CDR3 region has 14 residues. The protocol was immunoSEQ multiplex PCR, while the TCRdb copy is restricted to in-frame clones and leaves out a portion. This sample carries roughly 32,000 clones, with approximately 14% going to the ten biggest clones. Study-level points and caveats: Tregs expanded with activated donor B cells seemed most donor-specific. Findings come from small patient numbers and require larger validation.

V usage is TRBV4-1 and J usage is TRBJ2-7, with 7 bases lining up with TRBD1. The receptor was derived from a human donor who received a combined kidney and bone marrow transplant. Source: CD8+ T cells from blood, taken before the transplant. The part of the CDR3 DNA that was read is TGCGCCAGCAGCCACGACAGGGTCTACTACGAG. Its protein is CASSHDRVYYE. The CDR3 in full is CASSHDRVYYEQYF.